These T cell receptor beta chains were read from a single sample in a study of CD8 T cells in Susac syndrome. One entry per CDR3 protein results from TCRdb running MiXCR on the immunoSEQ multiplex PCR reads. This table has about 120,000 distinct CDR3 sequences, approximately 91% appearing once. Sequencing input: CD4+ T cells from PBMCs. These receptors came from a human donor in good health. Both conserved end residues are part of each CDR3. The D gene is left open where the match is weak. Size is omitted from some rows. Given values are once, few, many or a class for expanded clones.

J | length | D | V | size | CDR3 | DNA
TRBJ1-2 | 16 | TRBD1 | TRBV29-1 | NA | CSVESGQGPNMWGYTF | TGCAGCGTTGAAAGTGGACAGGGCCCAAATATGTGGGGCTACACCTTC
TRBJ1-1 | 12 | NA | TRBV29-1 | NA | CSVAQVNTEAFF | TGCAGCGTTGCCCAGGTAAACACTGAAGCTTTCTTT
TRBJ2-3 | 17 | NA | TRBV19 | NA | CASRTGYSTGGTDTQYF | TGTGCCAGCCGCACCGGCTATTCAACCGGGGGCACAGATACGCAGTATTTT
TRBJ2-7 | 14 | NA | TRBV5-4 | NA | CASSLAGRSYEQYF | TGTGCCAGCAGCTTGGCCGGTAGGTCCTACGAGCAGTACTTC
TRBJ1-2 | 16 | TRBD1 | TRBV12-3/TRBV12-4 | NA | CASSLSWTGSNYGYTF | TGTGCCAGCAGTTTATCATGGACAGGATCTAACTATGGCTACACCTTC
TRBJ1-4 | 18 | NA | TRBV7-2 | NA | CASSLGAPGTPTNEKLFF | TGTGCCAGCAGCTTAGGGGCCCCGGGGACCCCAACTAATGAAAAACTGTTTTTT
TRBJ2-5 | 15 | NA | TRBV29-1 | NA | CSVFDRGSSLGTQYF | TGCAGCGTCTTTGACCGGGGCTCATCTCTCGGGACCCAGTACTTC
TRBJ2-1 | 14 | NA | TRBV12-5 | NA | CASGLGANYNEQFF | TGTGCTAGTGGTTTGGGGGCGAATTACAATGAGCAGTTCTTC
TRBJ1-6 | 14 | NA | TRBV6-2/TRBV6-3 | NA | CASSPGPVYSPLHF | TGTGCCAGCAGTCCGGGCCCGGTGTATTCACCCCTCCACTTT
TRBJ2-3 | 15 | NA | TRBV12-3/TRBV12-4 | NA | CASSDRRTSTDTQYF | TGTGCCAGCAGTGACCGACGTACAAGCACAGATACGCAGTATTTT
TRBJ1-5 | 14 | TRBD1 | TRBV6-5 | NA | CASRSGQGDQPQHF | TGTGCCAGCAGATCGGGACAGGGGGATCAGCCCCAGCATTTT
TRBJ2-2 | 15 | TRBD2 | TRBV7-2 | NA | CASSQGLAITGELFF | TGTGCCAGCAGCCAGGGACTAGCTATCACCGGGGAGCTGTTTTTT
TRBJ1-1 | 15 | NA | TRBV21-1 | NA | CASSKSAGGEGEAFF | TGTGCCAGCAGCAAATCTGCTGGGGGAGAGGGTGAAGCTTTCTTT
TRBJ2-3 | 15 | TRBD2 | TRBV28 | once | CASSLFLAGSDTQYF | TGTGCCAGCAGTTTATTCCTAGCGGGGTCCGATACGCAGTATTTT
TRBJ1-2 | 15 | NA | TRBV18 | NA | CASSPPGGVAYGYTF | TGTGCCAGCTCACCACCCGGGGGAGTAGCTTATGGCTACACCTTC
TRBJ1-5 | 14 | NA | TRBV7-9 | NA | CASSLAGGNQPQHF | TGTGCCAGCAGCTTAGCCGGCGGCAATCAGCCCCAGCATTTT
TRBJ2-1 | 13 | NA | TRBV4-3 | NA | CASSQEMNNEQFF | TGCGCCAGCAGCCAAGAAATGAACAATGAGCAGTTCTTC
TRBJ2-3 | 12 | TRBD2 | TRBV29-1 | NA | CSGSGGTDTQYF | TGCAGCGGAAGCGGGGGCACAGATACGCAGTATTTT
TRBJ1-2 | 14 | NA | TRBV9 | NA | CASSAKGPATGYTF | TGTGCCAGCAGCGCCAAAGGCCCTGCCACCGGCTACACCTTC
TRBJ2-5 | 14 | NA | TRBV12-3/TRBV12-4 | NA | CASSLGRGFETQYF | TGTGCCAGCAGTTTAGGCCGAGGTTTTGAGACCCAGTACTTC
TRBJ2-3 | 17 | TRBD2 | TRBV10-3 | NA | CAISAPGGGYVADTQYF | TGTGCCATCAGTGCACCCGGGGGGGGCTATGTAGCAGATACGCAGTATTTT
TRBJ1-1 | 13 | NA | TRBV30 | few | CAWSVRWGAEAFF | TGTGCCTGGAGTGTACGTTGGGGGGCTGAAGCTTTCTTT
TRBJ1-4 | 14 | NA | TRBV3-1 | NA | CASSPGTPHEKLFF | TGTGCCAGCAGCCCCGGGACACCCCATGAAAAACTGTTTTTT
TRBJ1-2 | 11 | NA | TRBV9 | once | CASQSDYGYTF | TGTGCCAGCCAGTCGGATTATGGCTACACCTTC
TRBJ1-1 | 13 | NA | TRBV27 | few | CASSFQMNTEAFF | TGTGCCAGCAGTTTTCAGATGAACACTGAAGCTTTCTTT
TRBJ2-1 | 19 | NA | TRBV3-1 | NA | CASSQVSVGGGGPYNEQFF | TGTGCCAGCAGCCAAGTCTCCGTGGGCGGAGGGGGGCCTTACAATGAGCAGTTCTTC
TRBJ1-2 | 14 | NA | TRBV13 | once | CASSTGSGIYGYTF | TGTGCCAGCAGTACAGGGAGTGGTATCTATGGCTACACCTTC
TRBJ2-1 | 15 | TRBD2 | TRBV29-1 | NA | CSASPGLAVPGGQFF | TGCAGCGCCTCCCCGGGACTAGCGGTCCCCGGGGGGCAGTTCTTC
TRBJ2-5 | 18 | TRBD1 | TRBV7-2 | NA | CASSLELDVRDRRETQYF | TGTGCCAGCAGCTTAGAACTGGATGTCCGGGACAGAAGGGAGACCCAGTACTTC
TRBJ2-7 | 14 | TRBD2 | TRBV20-1 | NA | CSARQASGSHEQYF | TGCAGTGCTAGACAAGCTAGCGGGAGCCACGAGCAGTACTTC
TRBJ2-3 | 17 | TRBD2 | TRBV29-1 | NA | CSVASASGGSSTDTQYF | TGCAGCGTTGCGTCAGCTAGCGGGGGGAGTAGCACAGATACGCAGTATTTT
TRBJ1-2 | 14 | NA | TRBV5-6 | once | CASSSTRSRYGYTF | TGTGCCAGCAGCTCGACCCGGTCCCGTTATGGCTACACCTTC
TRBJ2-5 | 15 | TRBD1 | TRBV2 | once | CASSEVRDSQETQYF | TGTGCCAGCAGTGAAGTACGGGACAGCCAAGAGACCCAGTACTTC
TRBJ2-2 | 15 | NA | TRBV7-3 | NA | CASSLMQGVGGELFF | TGTGCCAGCAGCTTAATGCAAGGGGTCGGCGGGGAGCTGTTTTTT
TRBJ2-7 | 17 | TRBD2 | TRBV7-2 | NA | CASSGMGTSGKGYEQYF | TGTGCCAGCAGCGGTATGGGGACTAGCGGGAAGGGTTACGAGCAGTACTTC
TRBJ2-1 | 12 | NA | TRBV19 | NA | CASSMGQAVFFF | TGTGCCAGTAGTATGGGGCAGGCCGTTTTTTTCTTC
TRBJ1-1 | 12 | NA | TRBV7-9 | NA | CACLPANTEAFF | TGTGCCTGCCTCCCCGCTAACACTGAAGCTTTCTTT
TRBJ1-2 | 13 | NA | TRBV7-8 | NA | CASSLMDSYGYTF | TGTGCCAGCAGCCTTATGGACAGCTATGGCTACACCTTC
TRBJ2-5 | 16 | TRBD1 | TRBV3-1 | NA | CASSQEGDRAGETQYF | TGTGCCAGCAGCCAAGAGGGGGACAGGGCGGGAGAGACCCAGTACTTC
TRBJ1-2 | 16 | TRBD1 | TRBV9 | NA | CASTPTGVPEIYGYTF | TGTGCCAGCACCCCGACAGGGGTCCCGGAAATCTATGGCTACACCTTC
TRBJ1-3 | 16 | TRBD1 | TRBV25-1 | NA | CASSETRGLSGNTIYF | TGTGCCAGCAGCGAGACGAGGGGGCTCTCTGGAAACACCATATATTTT